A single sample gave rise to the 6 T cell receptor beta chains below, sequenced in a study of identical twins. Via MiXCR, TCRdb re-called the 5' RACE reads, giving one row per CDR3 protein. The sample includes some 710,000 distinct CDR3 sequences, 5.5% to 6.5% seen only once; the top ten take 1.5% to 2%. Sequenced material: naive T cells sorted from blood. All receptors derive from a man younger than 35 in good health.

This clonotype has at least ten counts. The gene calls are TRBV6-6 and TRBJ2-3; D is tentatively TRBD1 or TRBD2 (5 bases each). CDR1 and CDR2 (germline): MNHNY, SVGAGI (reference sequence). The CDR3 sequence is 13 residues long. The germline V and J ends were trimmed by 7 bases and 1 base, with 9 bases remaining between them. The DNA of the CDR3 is TGTGCCAGCATCCGGGACCGCACAGATACGCAGTATTTT. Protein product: CASIRDRTDTQYF.

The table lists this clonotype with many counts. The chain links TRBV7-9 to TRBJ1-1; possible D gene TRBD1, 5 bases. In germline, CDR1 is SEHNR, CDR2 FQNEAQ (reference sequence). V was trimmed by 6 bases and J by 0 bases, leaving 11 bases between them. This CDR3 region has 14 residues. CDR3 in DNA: TGTGCCAGCAGTATGGGGCCCATGAACACTGAAGCTTTCTTT. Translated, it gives CASSMGPMNTEAFF.

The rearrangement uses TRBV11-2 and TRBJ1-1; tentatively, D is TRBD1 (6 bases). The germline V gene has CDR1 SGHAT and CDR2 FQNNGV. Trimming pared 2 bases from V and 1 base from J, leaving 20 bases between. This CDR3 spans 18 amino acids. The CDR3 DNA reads TGTGCCAGCAGCTTACCCAGGGGCCCCGTCCTGAAGAACACTGAAGCTTTCTTT. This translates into CASSLPRGPVLKNTEAFF. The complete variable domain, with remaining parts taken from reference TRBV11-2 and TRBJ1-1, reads EAGVAQSPRYKIIEKRQSVAFWCNPISGHATLYWYQQILGQGPKLLIQFQNNGVVDDSQLPKDRFSAERLKGVDSTLKIQPAKLEDSAVYLCASSLPRGPVLKNTEAFFGQGTRLTVV.

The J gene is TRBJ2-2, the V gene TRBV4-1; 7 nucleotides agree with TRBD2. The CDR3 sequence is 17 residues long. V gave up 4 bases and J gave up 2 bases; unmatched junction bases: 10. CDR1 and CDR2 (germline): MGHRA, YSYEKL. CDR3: CASSPSVLAVNTGELFF. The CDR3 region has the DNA TGCGCCAGCAGCCCCTCGGTCCTAGCGGTTAACACCGGGGAGCTGTTTTTT.

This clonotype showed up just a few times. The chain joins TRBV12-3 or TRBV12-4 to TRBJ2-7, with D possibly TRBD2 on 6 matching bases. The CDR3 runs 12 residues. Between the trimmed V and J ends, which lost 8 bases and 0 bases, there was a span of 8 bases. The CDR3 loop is CASARDSYEQYV. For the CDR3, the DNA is TGTGCCAGCGCGCGGGACTCCTACGAGCAGTACGTC.

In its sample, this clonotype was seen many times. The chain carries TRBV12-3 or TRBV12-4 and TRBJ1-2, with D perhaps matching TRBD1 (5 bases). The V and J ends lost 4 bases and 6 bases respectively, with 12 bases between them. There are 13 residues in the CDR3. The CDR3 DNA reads TGTGCCAGCAGTTCGGGACTCCTGGATGGCTACACCTTC. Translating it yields CASSSGLLDGYTF.